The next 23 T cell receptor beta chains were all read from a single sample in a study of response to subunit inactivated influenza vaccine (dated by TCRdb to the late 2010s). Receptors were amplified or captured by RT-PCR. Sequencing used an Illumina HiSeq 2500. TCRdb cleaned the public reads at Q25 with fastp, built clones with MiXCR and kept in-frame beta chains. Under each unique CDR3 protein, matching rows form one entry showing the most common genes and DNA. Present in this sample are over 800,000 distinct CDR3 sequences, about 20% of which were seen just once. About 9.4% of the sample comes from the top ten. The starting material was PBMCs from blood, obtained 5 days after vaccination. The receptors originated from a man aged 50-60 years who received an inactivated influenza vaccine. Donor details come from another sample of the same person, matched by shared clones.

CDR3 residues: CSAWGTSLDNEQFF. The CDR3 DNA is TGCAGTGCATGGGGGACTAGCCTCGACAATGAGCAGTTCTTC. The genes are TRBV20-1 and TRBJ2-1; 9 bases align to TRBD2. V lost 6 bases, J lost 5 bases, and 8 bases stayed unmatched. Germline CDR1 DFQATT, CDR2 SNEGSKA (reference sequence). There are 14 residues in the CDR3.

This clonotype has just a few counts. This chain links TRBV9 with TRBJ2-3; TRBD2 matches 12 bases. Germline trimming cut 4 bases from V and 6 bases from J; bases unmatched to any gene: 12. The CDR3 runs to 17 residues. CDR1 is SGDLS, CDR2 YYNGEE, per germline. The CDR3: CASSPRLLAGGADTQYF. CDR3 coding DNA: TGTGCCAGCAGCCCCCGGCTGCTAGCGGGGGGGGCCGATACGCAGTATTTT.

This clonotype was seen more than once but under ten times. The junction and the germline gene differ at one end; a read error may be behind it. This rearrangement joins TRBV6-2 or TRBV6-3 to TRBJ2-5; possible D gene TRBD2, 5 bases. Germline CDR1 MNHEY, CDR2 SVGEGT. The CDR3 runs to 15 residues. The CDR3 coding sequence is TGTGCCAGCAGCCCTGTGGAGGAGCCCCAAAAGACCCAGTACTTC. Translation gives CASSPVEEPQKTQYF.

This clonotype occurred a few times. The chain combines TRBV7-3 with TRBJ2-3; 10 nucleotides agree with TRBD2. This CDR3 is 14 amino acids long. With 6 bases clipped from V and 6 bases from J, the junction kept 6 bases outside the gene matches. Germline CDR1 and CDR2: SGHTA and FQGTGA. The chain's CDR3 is CASSFGTSVDTQYF. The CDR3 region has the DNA TGTGCCAGCAGTTTCGGGACTAGCGTTGATACGCAGTATTTT.

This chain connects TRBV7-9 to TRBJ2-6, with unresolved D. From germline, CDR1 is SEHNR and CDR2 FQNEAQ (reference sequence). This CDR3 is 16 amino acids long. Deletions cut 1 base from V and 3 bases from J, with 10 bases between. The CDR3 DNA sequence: TGTGCCAGCAGCTTAGATTTCAGGAATGGGGCCAACGTCCTGACTTTC. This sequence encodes CASSLDFRNGANVLTF.

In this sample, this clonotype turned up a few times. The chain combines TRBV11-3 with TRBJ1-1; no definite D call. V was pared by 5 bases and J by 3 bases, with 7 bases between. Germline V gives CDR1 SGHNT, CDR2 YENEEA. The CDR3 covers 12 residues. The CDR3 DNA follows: TGTGCCAGCAGCGAGGTGGACACTGAAGCTTTCTTT. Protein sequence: CASSEVDTEAFF.

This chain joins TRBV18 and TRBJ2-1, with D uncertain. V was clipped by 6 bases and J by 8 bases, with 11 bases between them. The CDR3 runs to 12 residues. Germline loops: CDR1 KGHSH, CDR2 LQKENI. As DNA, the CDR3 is TGTGCCAGCTCCCAAGGGCTGGATGAGCAGTTCTTC. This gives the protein CASSQGLDEQFF. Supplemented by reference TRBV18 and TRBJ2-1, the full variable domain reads NAGVMQNPRHLVRRRGQEARLRCSPMKGHSHVYWYRQLPEEGLKFMVYLQKENIIDESGMPKERFSAEFPKEGPSILRIQQVVRGDSAAYFCASSQGLDEQFFGPGTRLTVL.

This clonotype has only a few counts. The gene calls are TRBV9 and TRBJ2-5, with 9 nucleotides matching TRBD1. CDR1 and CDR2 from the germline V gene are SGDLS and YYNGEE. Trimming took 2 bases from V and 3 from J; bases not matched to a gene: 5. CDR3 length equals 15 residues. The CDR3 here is CASSVQTGGKETQYF. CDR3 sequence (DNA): TGTGCCAGCAGCGTCCAGACAGGGGGGAAAGAGACCCAGTACTTC.

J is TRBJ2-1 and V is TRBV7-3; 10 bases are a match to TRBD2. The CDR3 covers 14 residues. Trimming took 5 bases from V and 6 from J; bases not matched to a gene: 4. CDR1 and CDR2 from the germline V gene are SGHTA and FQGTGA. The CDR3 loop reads CASSLAGEGNEQFF. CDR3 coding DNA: TGTGCCAGCAGCCTAGCGGGAGAGGGCAATGAGCAGTTCTTC.

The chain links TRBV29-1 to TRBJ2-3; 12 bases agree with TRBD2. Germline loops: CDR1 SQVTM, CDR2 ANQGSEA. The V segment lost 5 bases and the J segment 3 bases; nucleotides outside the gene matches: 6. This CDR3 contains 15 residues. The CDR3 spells CSVRHGTSGTDTQYF. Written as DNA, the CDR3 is TGCAGCGTTCGACATGGGACTAGCGGGACAGATACGCAGTATTTT.

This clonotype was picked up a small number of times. The CDR3 region has the DNA TGTGCCAGCAGCAGACGGACTAGCGGGCTTTCTGGCACAGATACGCAGTATTTT. Protein product: CASSRRTSGLSGTDTQYF. V and J are TRBV7-3 and TRBJ2-3, with TRBD2 identical over 11 bases. Losses at the gene ends were 5 bases for V and 1 base for J; bases not matched to a gene: 11. Germline CDR1 reads SGHTA; CDR2 reads FQGTGA. The CDR3 is 18 amino acids.

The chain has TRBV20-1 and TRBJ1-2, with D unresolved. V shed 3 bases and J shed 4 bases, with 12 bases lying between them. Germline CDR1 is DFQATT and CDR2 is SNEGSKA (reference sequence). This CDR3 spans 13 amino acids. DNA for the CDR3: TGCAGTGCTAGTGAGGGCGGTATCTATGGCTACACCTTC. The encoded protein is CSASEGGIYGYTF.

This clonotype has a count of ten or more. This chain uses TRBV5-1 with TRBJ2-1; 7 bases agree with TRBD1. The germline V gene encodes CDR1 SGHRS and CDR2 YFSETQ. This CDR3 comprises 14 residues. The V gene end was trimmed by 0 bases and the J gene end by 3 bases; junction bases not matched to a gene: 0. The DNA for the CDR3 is TGCGCCAGCAGCTTGGGGGACAGCTACAATGAGCAGTTCTTC. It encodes CASSLGDSYNEQFF.

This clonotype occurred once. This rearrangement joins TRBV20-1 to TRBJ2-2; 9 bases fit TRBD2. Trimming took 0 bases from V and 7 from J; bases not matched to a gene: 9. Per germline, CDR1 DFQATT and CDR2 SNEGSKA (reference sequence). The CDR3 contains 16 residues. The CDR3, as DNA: TGCAGTGCTAGAGATACGCGGGGGGGCCAATACGGGGAGCTGTTTTTT. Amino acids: CSARDTRGGQYGELFF.

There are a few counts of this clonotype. As DNA, the CDR3 is TGTGCCAGCAGCTTAACTTGGACTTCCGAGCAGTACTTC. This gives the protein CASSLTWTSEQYF. The V gene is TRBV11-2, the J gene TRBJ2-7; weak D call: TRBD2 (5 bases). The CDR3 sequence is 13 residues long. Germline V gene lookup returns CDR1 SGHAT and CDR2 FQNNGV. V gave up 2 bases and J gave up 6 bases, with 11 bases separating them.

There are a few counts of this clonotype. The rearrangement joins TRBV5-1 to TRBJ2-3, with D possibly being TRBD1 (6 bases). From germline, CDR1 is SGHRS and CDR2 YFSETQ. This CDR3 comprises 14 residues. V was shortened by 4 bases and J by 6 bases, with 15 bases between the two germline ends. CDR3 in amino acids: CASSIGQLGDTQYF. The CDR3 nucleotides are TGCGCCAGCAGCATCGGACAGCTCGGGGATACGCAGTATTTT.

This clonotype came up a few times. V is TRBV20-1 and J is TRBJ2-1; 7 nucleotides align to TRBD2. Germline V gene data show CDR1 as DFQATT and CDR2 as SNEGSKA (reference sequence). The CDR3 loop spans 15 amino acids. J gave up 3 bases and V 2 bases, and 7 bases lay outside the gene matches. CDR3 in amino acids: CSARPLAEGYNEQFF. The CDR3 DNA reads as TGCAGTGCTAGACCCCTAGCGGAGGGCTACAATGAGCAGTTCTTC.

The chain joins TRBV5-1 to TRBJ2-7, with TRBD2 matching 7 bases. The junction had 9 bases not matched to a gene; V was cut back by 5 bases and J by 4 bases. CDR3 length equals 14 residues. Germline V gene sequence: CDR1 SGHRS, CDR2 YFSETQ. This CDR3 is CASSGPSGNYEQYF. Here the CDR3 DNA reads TGCGCCAGCAGTGGGCCCAGCGGGAATTACGAGCAGTACTTC.

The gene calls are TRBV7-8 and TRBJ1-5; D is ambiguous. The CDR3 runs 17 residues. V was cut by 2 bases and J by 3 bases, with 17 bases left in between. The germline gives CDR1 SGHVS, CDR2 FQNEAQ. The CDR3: CASSLMFSIGNNQPQHF. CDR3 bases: TGTGCCAGCAGCTTAATGTTCTCGATAGGCAACAATCAGCCCCAGCATTTT.

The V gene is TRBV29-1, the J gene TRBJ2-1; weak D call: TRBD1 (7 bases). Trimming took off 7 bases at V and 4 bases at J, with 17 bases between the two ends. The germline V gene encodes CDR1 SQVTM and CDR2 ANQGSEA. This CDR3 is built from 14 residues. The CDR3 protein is CSDLTGTFYNEQFF. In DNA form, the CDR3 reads TGCAGCGACCTGACAGGGACTTTTTACAATGAGCAGTTCTTC.

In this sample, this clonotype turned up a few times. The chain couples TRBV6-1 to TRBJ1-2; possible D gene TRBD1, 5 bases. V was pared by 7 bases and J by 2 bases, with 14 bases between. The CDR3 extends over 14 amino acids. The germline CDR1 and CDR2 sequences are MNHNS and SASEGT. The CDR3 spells CASTKRGENYGYTF. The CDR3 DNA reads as TGTGCCAGCACCAAACGGGGGGAGAACTATGGCTACACCTTC.

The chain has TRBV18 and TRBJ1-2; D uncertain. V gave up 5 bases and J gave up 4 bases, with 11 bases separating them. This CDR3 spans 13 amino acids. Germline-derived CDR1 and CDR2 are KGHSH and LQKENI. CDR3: CASSEGSFYGYTF. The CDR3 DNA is TGTGCCAGCTCAGAAGGATCGTTCTATGGCTACACCTTC.

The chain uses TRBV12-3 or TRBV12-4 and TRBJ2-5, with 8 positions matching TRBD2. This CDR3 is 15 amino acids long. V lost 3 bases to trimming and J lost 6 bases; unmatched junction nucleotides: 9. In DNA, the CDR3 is TGTGCCAGCAGTTTCTCGGCGGGGGGCGGTCAGACCCAGTACTTC. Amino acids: CASSFSAGGGQTQYF.